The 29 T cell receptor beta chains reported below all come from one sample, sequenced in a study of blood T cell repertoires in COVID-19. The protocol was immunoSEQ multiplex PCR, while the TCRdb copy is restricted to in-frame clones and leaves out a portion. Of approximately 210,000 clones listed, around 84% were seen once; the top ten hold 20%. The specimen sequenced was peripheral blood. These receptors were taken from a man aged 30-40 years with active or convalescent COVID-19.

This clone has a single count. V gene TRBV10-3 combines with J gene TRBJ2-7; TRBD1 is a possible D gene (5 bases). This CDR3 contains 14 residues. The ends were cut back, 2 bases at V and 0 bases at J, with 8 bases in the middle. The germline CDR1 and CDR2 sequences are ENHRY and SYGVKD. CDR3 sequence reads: CAISERQSSYEQYF. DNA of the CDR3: TGTGCCATCAGTGAGCGACAGAGCTCCTACGAGCAGTACTTC.

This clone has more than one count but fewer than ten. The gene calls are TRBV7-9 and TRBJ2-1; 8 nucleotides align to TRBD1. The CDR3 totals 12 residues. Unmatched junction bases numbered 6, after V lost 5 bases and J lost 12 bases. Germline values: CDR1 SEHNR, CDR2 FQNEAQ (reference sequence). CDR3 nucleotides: TGTGCCAGCAGCCGACAGGGGCTCCTGCAGTTCTTC. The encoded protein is CASSRQGLLQFF.

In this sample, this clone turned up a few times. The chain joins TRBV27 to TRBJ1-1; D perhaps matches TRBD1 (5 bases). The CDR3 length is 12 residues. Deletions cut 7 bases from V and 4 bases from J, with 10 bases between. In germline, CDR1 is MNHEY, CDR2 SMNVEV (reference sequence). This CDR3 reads CASNDRGTEAFF. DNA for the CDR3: TGTGCCAGCAATGACAGAGGCACTGAAGCTTTCTTT.

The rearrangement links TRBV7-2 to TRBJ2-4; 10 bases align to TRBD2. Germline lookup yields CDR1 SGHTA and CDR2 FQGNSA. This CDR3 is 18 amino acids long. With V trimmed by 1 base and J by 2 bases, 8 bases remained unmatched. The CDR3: CASSLERGGLASKNIQYF. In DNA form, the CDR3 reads TGTGCCAGCAGCTTAGAGAGGGGGGGACTAGCGTCCAAAAACATTCAGTACTTC.

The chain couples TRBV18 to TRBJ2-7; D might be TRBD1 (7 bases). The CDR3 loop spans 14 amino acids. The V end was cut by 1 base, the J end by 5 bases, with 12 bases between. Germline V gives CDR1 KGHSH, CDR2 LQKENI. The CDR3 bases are TGTGCCAGCTCACCACGGGGGGACAGCCACGAGCAGTACTTC. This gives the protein CASSPRGDSHEQYF. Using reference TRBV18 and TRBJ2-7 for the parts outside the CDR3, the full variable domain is NAGVMQNPRHLVRRRGQEARLRCSPMKGHSHVYWYRQLPEEGLKFMVYLQKENIIDESGMPKERFSAEFPKEGPSILRIQQVVRGDSAAYFCASSPRGDSHEQYFGPGTRLTVT.

CDR3 sequence reads: CASSPLAGPYNEQFF. For the CDR3, the DNA is TGTGCCAGCAGCCCCCTAGCGGGGCCCTACAATGAGCAGTTCTTC. V usage is TRBV7-3 and J usage is TRBJ2-1, with 9 bases that match TRBD2. The CDR3 runs to 15 residues. Germline CDR1 and CDR2: SGHTA and FQGTGA. With V trimmed by 5 bases and J by 2 bases, 4 bases remained unmatched.

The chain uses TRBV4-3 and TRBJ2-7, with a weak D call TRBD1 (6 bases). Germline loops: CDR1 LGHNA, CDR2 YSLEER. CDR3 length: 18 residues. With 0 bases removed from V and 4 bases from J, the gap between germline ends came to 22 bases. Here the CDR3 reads CASSQDPSWAGDGYEQYF. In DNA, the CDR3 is TGCGCCAGCAGCCAAGATCCCTCGTGGGCAGGGGACGGGTACGAGCAGTACTTC.

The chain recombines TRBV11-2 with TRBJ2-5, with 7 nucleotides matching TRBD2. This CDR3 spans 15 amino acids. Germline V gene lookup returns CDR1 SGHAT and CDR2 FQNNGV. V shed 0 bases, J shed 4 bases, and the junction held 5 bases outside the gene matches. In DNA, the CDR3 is TGTGCCAGCAGCTTAGAGGCTAGCGGTCGAGAGACCCAGTACTTC. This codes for CASSLEASGRETQYF.

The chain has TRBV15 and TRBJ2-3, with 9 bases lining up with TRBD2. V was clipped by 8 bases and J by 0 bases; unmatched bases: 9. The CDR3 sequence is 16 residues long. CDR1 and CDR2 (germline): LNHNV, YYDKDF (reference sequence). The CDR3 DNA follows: TGTGCCACCGGGCGGGAGGGCCGGGTGAGCACAGATACGCAGTATTTT. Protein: CATGREGRVSTDTQYF.

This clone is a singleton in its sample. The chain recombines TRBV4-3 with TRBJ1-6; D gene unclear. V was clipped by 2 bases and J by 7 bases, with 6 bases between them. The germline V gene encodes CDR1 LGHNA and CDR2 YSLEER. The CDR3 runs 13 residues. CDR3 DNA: TGCGCCAGCAGCCAAAGCAACAATTCACCCCTCCACTTT. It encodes CASSQSNNSPLHF.

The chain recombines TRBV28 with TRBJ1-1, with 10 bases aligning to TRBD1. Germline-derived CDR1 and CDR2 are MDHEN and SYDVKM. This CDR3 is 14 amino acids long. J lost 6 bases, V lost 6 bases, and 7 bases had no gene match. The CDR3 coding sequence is TGTGCCAGCAGGTCGACAGGGGGCAGGGCTGAAGCTTTCTTT. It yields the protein CASRSTGGRAEAFF.

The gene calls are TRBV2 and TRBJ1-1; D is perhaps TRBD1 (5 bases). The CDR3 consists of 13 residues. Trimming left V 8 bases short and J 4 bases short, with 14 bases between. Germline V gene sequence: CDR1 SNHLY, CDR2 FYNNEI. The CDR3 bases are TGTGCCAGCCCCGGGGAGGGGCCCACTGAAGCTTTCTTT. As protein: CASPGEGPTEAFF.

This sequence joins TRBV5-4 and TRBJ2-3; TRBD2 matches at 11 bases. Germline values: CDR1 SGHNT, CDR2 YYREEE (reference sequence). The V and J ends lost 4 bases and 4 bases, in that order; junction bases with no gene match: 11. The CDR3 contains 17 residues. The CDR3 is CASSLGLAASWSDTQYF. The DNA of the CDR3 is TGTGCCAGCAGCCTGGGACTAGCGGCCTCTTGGTCAGATACGCAGTATTTT.

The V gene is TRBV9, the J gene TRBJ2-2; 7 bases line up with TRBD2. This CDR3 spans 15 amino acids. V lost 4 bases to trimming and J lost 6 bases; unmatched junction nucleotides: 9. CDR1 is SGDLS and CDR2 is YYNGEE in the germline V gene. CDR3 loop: CASSLRTSVPGELFF. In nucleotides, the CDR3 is TGTGCCAGCAGCCTCCGGACTAGTGTTCCCGGGGAGCTGTTTTTT.

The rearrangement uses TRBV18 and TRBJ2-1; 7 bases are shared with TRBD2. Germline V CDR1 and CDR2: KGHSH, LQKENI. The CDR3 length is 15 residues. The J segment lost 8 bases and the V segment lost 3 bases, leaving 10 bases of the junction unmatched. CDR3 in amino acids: CASSPAGVVLDEQFF. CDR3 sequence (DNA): TGTGCCAGCTCACCTGCGGGGGTTGTATTGGATGAGCAGTTCTTC.

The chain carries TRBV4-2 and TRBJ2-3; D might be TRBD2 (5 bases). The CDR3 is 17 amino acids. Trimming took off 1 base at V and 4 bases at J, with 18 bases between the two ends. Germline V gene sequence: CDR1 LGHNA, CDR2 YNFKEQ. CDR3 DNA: TGTGCCAGCAGCCAAGGGACTCTCTTGATCGGGTCAGATACGCAGTATTTT. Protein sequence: CASSQGTLLIGSDTQYF.

CDR3 residues: CASSPAGGTDTQYF. CDR3 DNA: TGTGCCAGCTCACCAGCGGGGGGAACAGATACGCAGTATTTT. The J gene is TRBJ2-3, the V gene TRBV18; 8 bases are shared with TRBD2. The CDR3 loop spans 14 amino acids. Germline CDR1 is KGHSH and CDR2 is LQKENI. Trimming took 2 bases from V and 3 from J; bases not matched to a gene: 1. Combining the CDR3 with reference TRBV18 and TRBJ2-3 gives the whole variable domain NAGVMQNPRHLVRRRGQEARLRCSPMKGHSHVYWYRQLPEEGLKFMVYLQKENIIDESGMPKERFSAEFPKEGPSILRIQQVVRGDSAAYFCASSPAGGTDTQYFGPGTRLTVL.

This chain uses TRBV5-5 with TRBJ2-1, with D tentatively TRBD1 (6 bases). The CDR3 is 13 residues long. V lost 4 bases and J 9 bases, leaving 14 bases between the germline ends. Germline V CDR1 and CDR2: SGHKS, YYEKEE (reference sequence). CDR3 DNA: TGTGCCAGCAGCCAGGACAGTACCGGTGAGCAGTTCTTC. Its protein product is CASSQDSTGEQFF.

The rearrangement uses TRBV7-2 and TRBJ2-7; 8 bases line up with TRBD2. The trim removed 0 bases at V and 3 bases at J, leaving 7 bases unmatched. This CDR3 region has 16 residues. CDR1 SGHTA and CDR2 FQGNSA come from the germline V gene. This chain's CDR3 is CASSLAGLAGRYEQYF. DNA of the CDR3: TGTGCCAGCAGCTTAGCCGGCCTAGCGGGTCGCTACGAGCAGTACTTC.

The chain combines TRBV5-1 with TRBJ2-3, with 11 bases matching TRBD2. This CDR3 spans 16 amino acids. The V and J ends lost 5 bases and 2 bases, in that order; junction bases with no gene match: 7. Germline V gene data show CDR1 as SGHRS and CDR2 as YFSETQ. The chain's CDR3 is CASRSGLAGDTDTQYF. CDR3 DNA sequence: TGCGCCAGCAGAAGTGGACTAGCGGGCGACACAGATACGCAGTATTTT.

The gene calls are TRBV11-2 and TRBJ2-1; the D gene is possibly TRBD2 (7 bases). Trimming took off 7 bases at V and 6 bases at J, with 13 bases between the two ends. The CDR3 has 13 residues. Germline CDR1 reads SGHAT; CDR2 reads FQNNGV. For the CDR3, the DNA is TGTGCCAGCAACTCACGGGGGGCCAATGAGCAGTTCTTC. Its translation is CASNSRGANEQFF.

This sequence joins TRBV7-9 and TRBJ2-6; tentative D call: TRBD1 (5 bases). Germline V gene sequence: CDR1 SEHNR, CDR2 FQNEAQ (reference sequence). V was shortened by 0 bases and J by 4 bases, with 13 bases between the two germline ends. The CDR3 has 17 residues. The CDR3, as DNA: TGTGCCAGCAGCTTAGCTCAGGGCCGGCCCGGGGCCAACGTCCTGACTTTC. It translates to CASSLAQGRPGANVLTF.

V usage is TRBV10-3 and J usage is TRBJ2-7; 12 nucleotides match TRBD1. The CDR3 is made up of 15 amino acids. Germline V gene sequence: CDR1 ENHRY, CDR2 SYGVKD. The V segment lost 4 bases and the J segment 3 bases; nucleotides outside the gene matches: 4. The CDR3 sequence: CAISGGTGGRYEQYF. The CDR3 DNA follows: TGTGCCATCAGTGGTGGGACAGGGGGCCGCTACGAGCAGTACTTC.

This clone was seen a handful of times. The CDR3 here is CASSGRVYGYTF. CDR3 nucleotides: TGTGCCAGCAGTGGCAGGGTATATGGCTACACCTTC. This chain uses TRBV2 with TRBJ1-2, with D possibly matching TRBD1 (5 bases). V lost 4 bases and J lost 5, with 8 bases in between. Germline assignment: CDR1 SNHLY and CDR2 FYNNEI. The CDR3 contains 12 residues.

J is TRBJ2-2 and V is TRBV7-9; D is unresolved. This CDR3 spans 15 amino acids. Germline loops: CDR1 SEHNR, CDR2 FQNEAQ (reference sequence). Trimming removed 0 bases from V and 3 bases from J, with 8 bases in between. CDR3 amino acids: CASSLAQTYTGELFF. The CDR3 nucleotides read TGTGCCAGCAGCTTAGCGCAGACATACACCGGGGAGCTGTTTTTT.

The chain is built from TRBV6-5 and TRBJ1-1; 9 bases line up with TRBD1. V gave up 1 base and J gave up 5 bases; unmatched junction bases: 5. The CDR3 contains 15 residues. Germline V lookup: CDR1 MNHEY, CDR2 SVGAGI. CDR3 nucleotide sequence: TGTGCCAGCAGTTACTACAGGGGGCGGGAAACTGAAGCTTTCTTT. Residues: CASSYYRGRETEAFF.

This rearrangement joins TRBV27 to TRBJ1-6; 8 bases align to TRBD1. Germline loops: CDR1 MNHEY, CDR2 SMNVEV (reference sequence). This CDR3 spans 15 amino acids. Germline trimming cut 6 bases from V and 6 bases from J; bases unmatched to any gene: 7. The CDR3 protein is CASSDGQGPNSPLHF. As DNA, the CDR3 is TGTGCCAGCAGCGATGGACAGGGCCCTAATTCACCCCTCCACTTT.

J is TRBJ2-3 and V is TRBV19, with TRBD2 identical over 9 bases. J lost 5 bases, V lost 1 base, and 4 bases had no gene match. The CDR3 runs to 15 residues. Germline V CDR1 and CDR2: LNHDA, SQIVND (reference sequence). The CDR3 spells CASSIGTSVIDTQYF. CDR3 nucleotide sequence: TGTGCCAGTAGTATAGGGACTAGCGTGATAGATACGCAGTATTTT.

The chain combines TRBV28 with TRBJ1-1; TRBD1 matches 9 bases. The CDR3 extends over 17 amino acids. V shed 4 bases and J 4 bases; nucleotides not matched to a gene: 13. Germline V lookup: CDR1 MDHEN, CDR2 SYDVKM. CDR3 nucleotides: TGTGCCAGCAGTTCCCTAGGCCTAGGGACAGGGACCACTGAAGCTTTCTTT. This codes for CASSSLGLGTGTTEAFF.